The T cell receptor beta chain under discussion was sequenced for a study of immune evolution from preneoplasia to lung adenocarcinoma. Study outcomes and limitations: Clonality was highest in normal lung, lower in later-stage lesions apparently. Normal lung had the highest top T cell clone frequencies. Highest clonality occurred in KRAS-mutant, not EGFR-mutant or double wild-type, nodules.

Sequencing used immunoSEQ multiplex PCR; TCRdb keeps in-frame clones, though not all of them. The sample contains roughly 10,000 clones, 75% to 80% of which appear only once. The CDR3 runs to 13 residues. Trimming removed 0 bases from V and 4 bases from J, with 4 bases in between. Germline V gene lookup returns CDR1 LNHNV and CDR2 YYDKDF (reference sequence). A word on this clone: The antigen is unknown.

This receptor was obtained from a person in their 70s with lung adenocarcinoma. The chain carries TRBV15 and TRBJ1-5, with no clear D. Sequencing was performed on FFPE minimally invasive lung adenocarcinoma tissue. The CDR3 is CATSRDWNQPQHF. The CDR3, as DNA: TGTGCCACCAGCAGAGATTGGAATCAGCCCCAGCATTTT.